These T cell receptor beta chains were read from a single sample in a study of blood T cells in healthy people across ages. TCRdb itself ran the 5' RACE reads through MiXCR, one entry per CDR3 protein. The sample holds about 670,000 distinct CDR3 sequences, roughly half seen once. Sequenced input: blood. These receptors came from a woman older than 75 in good health. The CDR3 runs from the conserved cysteine through the conserved F or W. D genes are given only for firm matches. For some rows the clone size is stated as once, few or many, or as a class when expanded; others skip it.

D	size	V	J	DNA	CDR3
TRBD2	.	TRBV7-2	TRBJ2-5	TGTGCCAGCAGCTTAGTGGGTACTAGCGGGAGAGGGAAGACCCAGTACTTC	CASSLVGTSGRGKTQYF
.	.	TRBV2	TRBJ2-5	TGTGCCAGCAGGTGGACAGAAAAAGAGACCCAGTACTTC	CASRWTEKETQYF
TRBD2	once	TRBV12-3/TRBV12-4	TRBJ2-5	TGTGCCAGCAGCGGGGGGAGGATCGAGACCCAGTACTTC	CASSGGRIETQYF
TRBD2	many	TRBV20-1	TRBJ2-1	TGCAGTGCTAGGTCCGGGACTAACTACAATGAGCAGTTCTTC	CSARSGTNYNEQFF
.	many	TRBV6-2/TRBV6-3	TRBJ2-1	TGTGCCAGCCGCTCTAGGGTCCATGAGCAGTTCTTC	CASRSRVHEQFF
.	many	TRBV27	TRBJ2-1	TGTGCCAGCAGTCCTCTCCCCCACGAAGGGGGGACGGAGTTCTTC	CASSPLPHEGGTEFF
.	many	TRBV6-6	TRBJ1-5	TGTGCCAGCAGCCAGGCCCCGGGAAACAATCAGCCCCAGCATTTT	CASSQAPGNNQPQHF
.	many	TRBV5-1	TRBJ1-2	TGCGCCAGCGGGGCAGAAATCGGTGGCTACACCTTC	CASGAEIGGYTF
.	.	TRBV4-1	TRBJ2-2	TGCGCCAGCAGCCAGGCCTTGAGAACAGGGAACACCGGGGAGCTGTTTTTT	CASSQALRTGNTGELFF
TRBD1	few	TRBV7-3	TRBJ2-1	TGTGCCAGCAGCTTCCGGGACAGGGATCATGAGCAGTTCTTC	CASSFRDRDHEQFF